This entry concerns a single TCR beta chain. One end of the junction is discordant with germline, which a read error may explain. The CDR3 is 10 residues long. Looked up from germline, CDR1 is DFQATT and CDR2 is SNEGSKA (reference sequence). The data derive from a study of shared clonotypes between healthy human individuals. Authors' analysis steps: With immunoSEQ giving junction-only sequences and no quality scores, filtering differed. TCRdb's copy holds only in-frame clones and misses some; the assay was immunoSEQ multiplex PCR. The V and J calls and the clone size are those of that table, but D and trimming were determined from the DNA. Of 1.4 million to 1.5 million clones listed, over 95% were seen once; the top ten hold roughly 1.2%.

This sequence was found in a man between 25 and 39 years old in good health. The gene calls are TRBV20-1 and TRBJ1-4, with D possibly TRBD1 on 6 matching bases. Sample: naive CD4+ T cells sorted from blood. Subset noted: CD45RA+ positively selected. The CDR3 loop reads CSANGNRETF. DNA for the CDR3: TGCAGTGCTAACGGGAACAGGGAAACATTT.